This T cell receptor beta chain came from a study of T-cell memory formation after mild COVID-19. TCRdb re-derived calls from the 5' RACE reads in MiXCR, one entry per CDR3 protein. The sample contains some 320,000 distinct CDR3 sequences, approximately 14% of which appear only once. The length of the CDR3 is 12 residues. Germline V gives CDR1 SEHNR, CDR2 FQNEAQ (reference sequence). Trimming removed 4 bases from V and 10 bases from J; junction bases left unmatched: 1. Material for sequencing was PBMCs or a T cell subset sorted from them (not recorded which). The V and J genes are TRBV7-9 and TRBJ1-6; TRBD1 agrees at 7 bases. The clonotype originates from a man between 18 and 35 years old who had mild COVID-19 (a few samples of this study predate the infection). Cell type and time point are not known. CDR3 sequence: CASSSTGSPLHF. In DNA, the CDR3 is TGTGCCAGCAGCTCGACAGGGTCACCCCTCCACTTT.